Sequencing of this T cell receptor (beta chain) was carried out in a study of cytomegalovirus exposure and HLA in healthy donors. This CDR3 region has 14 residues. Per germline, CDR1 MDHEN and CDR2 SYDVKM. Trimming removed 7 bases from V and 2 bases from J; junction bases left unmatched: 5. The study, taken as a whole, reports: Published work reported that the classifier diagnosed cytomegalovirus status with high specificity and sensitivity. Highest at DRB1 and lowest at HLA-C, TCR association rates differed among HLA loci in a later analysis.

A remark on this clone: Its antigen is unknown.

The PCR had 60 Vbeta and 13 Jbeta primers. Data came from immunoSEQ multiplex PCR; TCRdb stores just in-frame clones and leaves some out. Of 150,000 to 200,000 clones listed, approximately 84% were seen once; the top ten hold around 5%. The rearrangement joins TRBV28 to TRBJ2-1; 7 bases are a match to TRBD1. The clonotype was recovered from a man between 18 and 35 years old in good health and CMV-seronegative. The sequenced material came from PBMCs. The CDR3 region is CASKGARTYNEQFF. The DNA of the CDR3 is TGTGCCAGCAAGGGGGCGCGGACCTACAATGAGCAGTTCTTC.